This entry features one T cell receptor beta chain sequence. The CDR3 runs to 13 residues. The germline V and J ends were trimmed by 5 bases and 3 bases, with 8 bases remaining between them. CDR1 and CDR2 from the germline V gene are SGHNT and YENEEA. This sample was taken from a study of CD8 T cells in Susac syndrome. The RNA input was roughly 0.45 to 1 ug, and it was reverse transcribed with random hexamers. TCRdb reprocessed the immunoSEQ multiplex PCR reads via MiXCR and lists one record per CDR3 protein. The sample shows some 190,000 distinct CDR3 sequences, approximately 94% of them seen only once.

The chain employs TRBV11-3 and TRBJ2-1; D unclear. The sample was CD4+ T cells from PBMCs. This TCR came from a human donor with multiple sclerosis. The chain's CDR3 is CASSTGVYNEQFF. The CDR3 DNA reads as TGTGCCAGCAGCACGGGCGTCTACAATGAGCAGTTCTTC.